This passage covers 13 T cell receptor beta chains from one sample sequenced in a study of control samples from healthy donors and cancer patients. Only in-frame clones appear in the TCRdb table, and some are missing; sequencing was by immunoSEQ multiplex PCR. The sample shows approximately 97,000 clones, 88% of them seen only once. The source material was blood. The receptors shown here come from a man younger than 45 in good health.

The chain is built from TRBV5-6 and TRBJ1-1, with D perhaps TRBD1 (5 bases). V was shortened by 2 bases and J by 4 bases, with 12 bases between the two germline ends. There are 14 residues in the CDR3. Germline V gene lookup returns CDR1 SGHDT and CDR2 YYEEEE. Here the CDR3 reads CASSFGRGGTEAFF. The CDR3 DNA sequence: TGTGCCAGCAGCTTTGGTAGGGGTGGCACTGAAGCTTTCTTT.

The V and J genes are TRBV29-1 and TRBJ1-6, with no clear D. Trimming stripped 6 bases from V and 10 bases from J, with 16 bases between. The CDR3 totals 13 residues. Germline loops: CDR1 SQVTM, CDR2 ANQGSEA. This chain's CDR3 is CSVGPSRDSPLHF. The DNA for the CDR3 is TGCAGCGTCGGGCCCTCTAGAGACTCACCCCTCCACTTT.

This rearrangement joins TRBV13 to TRBJ1-3; D gene ambiguous. The V end was cut by 1 base, the J end by 4 bases, with 8 bases between. Germline values: CDR1 PRHDT, CDR2 FYEKMQ (reference sequence). CDR3 size: 14 residues. The CDR3 sequence: CASSLVTAGNTIYF. The CDR3 nucleotides read TGTGCCAGCAGCTTAGTTACCGCAGGAAACACCATATATTTT.

The chain is built from TRBV24-1 and TRBJ1-5; D possibly corresponds to TRBD1 (5 bases). CDR3 length: 12 residues. The germline CDR1 and CDR2 sequences are KGHDR and SFDVKD. V gave up 6 bases and J gave up 9 bases, with 11 bases separating them. The CDR3 region is CATSYVGGPQHF. CDR3 sequence (DNA): TGTGCCACCAGTTACGTGGGGGGGCCCCAGCATTTT.

This chain joins TRBV6-5 and TRBJ1-6, with no clear D. The CDR3 contains 13 residues. Germline CDR1 MNHEY, CDR2 SVGAGI. V lost 9 bases, J lost 0 bases, and 6 bases lay in between. In DNA form, the CDR3 reads TGTGCCAGTCAGAGCTCCTATAATTCACCCCTCCACTTT. Amino acid sequence: CASQSSYNSPLHF.

This sequence joins TRBV27 and TRBJ1-2; weak D call: TRBD1 (5 bases). Trimming cost V 4 bases and J 4 bases, with 16 bases left between them. Germline loops: CDR1 MNHEY, CDR2 SMNVEV (reference sequence). The CDR3 is 15 amino acids. The CDR3, as DNA: TGTGCCAGCAGTTGGTCCGGGACCCATATCTATGGCTACACCTTC. Its translation is CASSWSGTHIYGYTF.

The gene calls are TRBV6-2 or TRBV6-3 and TRBJ2-7, with a weak D call TRBD1 (6 bases). The length of the CDR3 is 13 residues. V was clipped by 5 bases and J by 6 bases, with 14 bases between them. CDR1 MNHEY and CDR2 SVGEGT come from the germline V gene. The CDR3 DNA reads as TGTGCCAGCAGTCAGGGGCTCAATCGCGAGCAGTACTTC. This encodes CASSQGLNREQYF.

This clone was seen a few times. This rearrangement joins TRBV11-3 to TRBJ2-5, with D perhaps TRBD1 or TRBD2 (6 bases each). CDR3 size: 16 residues. CDR1 SGHNT and CDR2 YENEEA come from the germline V gene. V was clipped by 1 base and J by 4 bases, with 16 bases between them. The CDR3 protein is CASSLVVAEGGETQYF. CDR3 DNA sequence: TGTGCCAGCAGCTTAGTAGTAGCGGAGGGGGGAGAGACCCAGTACTTC.

In its sample, this clone was seen once. The chain employs TRBV27 and TRBJ1-2; 7 bases fit TRBD1. CDR3 size: 17 residues. J gave up 3 bases and V 2 bases, and 12 bases lay outside the gene matches. Germline CDR1 MNHEY, CDR2 SMNVEV (reference sequence). This CDR3 is CASSLTYRGRRDYGYTF. The CDR3 DNA is TGTGCCAGCAGTTTAACGTATAGGGGGCGCCGAGACTATGGCTACACCTTC.

The chain is built from TRBV4-1 and TRBJ1-2; possibly TRBD1 for D (5 bases). V dropped 3 bases and J dropped 4 bases, with 9 bases sitting between them. Germline V gene lookup returns CDR1 MGHRA and CDR2 YSYEKL. The CDR3 extends over 13 amino acids. The CDR3 loop is CASSQGQPYGYTF. CDR3 bases: TGCGCCAGCAGCCAGGGGCAGCCCTATGGCTACACCTTC.

This clone was detected once. The chain uses TRBV28 and TRBJ2-7; the D gene is possibly TRBD1 (5 bases). Germline CDR1 and CDR2: MDHEN and SYDVKM. Trimming took off 4 bases at V and 2 bases at J, with 15 bases between the two ends. The CDR3 is 15 residues long. The CDR3 loop reads CASSSGAGSPYEQYF. The CDR3, as DNA: TGTGCCAGCAGTTCCGGCGCAGGGTCACCCTACGAGCAGTACTTC.

The chain employs TRBV7-7 and TRBJ2-7, with D unclear. V gave up 1 base and J gave up 4 bases, with 11 bases separating them. Germline values: CDR1 SSHAT, CDR2 FNYEAQ (reference sequence). There are 14 residues in the CDR3. In DNA form, the CDR3 reads TGTGCCAGCAGCTTAGATCTAGGGTCTTACGAGCAGTACTTC. It is translated as CASSLDLGSYEQYF.

CDR3 in amino acids: CASSPFPTPGINEKLFF. CDR3 bases: TGTGCCAGCAGCCCCTTTCCGACCCCCGGGATTAATGAAAAACTGTTTTTT. The rearrangement links TRBV7-8 to TRBJ1-4; no clear D. V gave up 5 bases and J gave up 4 bases, with 20 bases separating them. The CDR3 is 17 residues long. Germline CDR1 reads SGHVS; CDR2 reads FQNEAQ.